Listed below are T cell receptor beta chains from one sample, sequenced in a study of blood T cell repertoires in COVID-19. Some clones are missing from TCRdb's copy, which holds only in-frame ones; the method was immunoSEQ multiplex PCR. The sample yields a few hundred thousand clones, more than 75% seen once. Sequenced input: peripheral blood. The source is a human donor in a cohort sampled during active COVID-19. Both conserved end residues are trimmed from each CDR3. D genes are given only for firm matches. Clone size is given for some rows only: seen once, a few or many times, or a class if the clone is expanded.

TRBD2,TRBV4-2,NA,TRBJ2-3,ASSQELSLTRASGGVSTDTQY
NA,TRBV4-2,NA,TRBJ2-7,ASSQSRGPPLYEQY
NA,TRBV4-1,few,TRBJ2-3,ASSQDQAAQY
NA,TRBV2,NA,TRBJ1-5,ASSEGQIGANQPQH
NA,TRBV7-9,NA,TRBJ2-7,ASSQSTFSYEQY
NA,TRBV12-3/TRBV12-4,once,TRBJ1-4,ASSAPTGKLF
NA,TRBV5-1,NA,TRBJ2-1,ASSSFPTGGEQF
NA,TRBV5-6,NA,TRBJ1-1,ASSPSTGTEAF
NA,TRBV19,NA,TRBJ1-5,ASSILLEGGNQPQH
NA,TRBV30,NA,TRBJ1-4,AWSPLGEATNEKLF
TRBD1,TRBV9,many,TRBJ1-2,ASSVEAGSAGGNYGYT
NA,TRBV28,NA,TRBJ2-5,ASSLPRGQGGTQY
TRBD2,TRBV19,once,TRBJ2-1,ASSTPGGVSYNEQF
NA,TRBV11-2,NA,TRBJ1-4,ASSSDRFLGTNEKLF
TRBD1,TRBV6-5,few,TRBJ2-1,ASSSPRDRGHNEQF
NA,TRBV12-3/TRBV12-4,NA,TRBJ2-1,ASLGGSYNEQF
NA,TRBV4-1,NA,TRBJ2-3,ASSRGSAEWADTQY
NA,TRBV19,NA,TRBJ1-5,ASDVGASNQPQH
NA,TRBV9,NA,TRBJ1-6,ASSETSRDSPLH
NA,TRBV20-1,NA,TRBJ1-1,SGRGAF
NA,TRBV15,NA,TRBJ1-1,ATSRERRGAGTEAF
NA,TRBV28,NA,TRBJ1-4,ASSIATGTTNEKLF
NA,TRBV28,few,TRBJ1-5,ASTPARGPQH
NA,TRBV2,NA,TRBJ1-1,ASARNTEAF
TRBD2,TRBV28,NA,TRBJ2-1,ASTQLAGVANEQF
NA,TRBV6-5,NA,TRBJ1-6,ATQPGQGTSPLH
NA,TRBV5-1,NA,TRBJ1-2,ASSLGSGEAYGYT
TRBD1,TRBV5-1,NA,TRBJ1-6,ASSPTGDRLSPLH
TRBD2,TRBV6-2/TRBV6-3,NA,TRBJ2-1,ASSPPSGGENEQF
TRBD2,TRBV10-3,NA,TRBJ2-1,AISVETSGNNEQF
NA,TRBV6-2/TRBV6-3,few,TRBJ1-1,ASSSRDNTEAF
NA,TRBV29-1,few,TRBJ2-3,SASSSDTQY
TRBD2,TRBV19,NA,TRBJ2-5,ASSIYGGGEETQY
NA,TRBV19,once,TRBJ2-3,ASSPQSDTTDTQY
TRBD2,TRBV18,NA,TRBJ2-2,ASSPILSGTTGELF
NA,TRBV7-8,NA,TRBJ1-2,ASSFGLGQQAGYT
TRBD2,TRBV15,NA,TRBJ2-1,ATSPPSGIGVYNEQF
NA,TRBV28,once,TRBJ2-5,ASSPGVQETQY
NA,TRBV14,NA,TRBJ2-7,ASSPLGAGSYEQY
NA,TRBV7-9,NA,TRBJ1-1,ASSLGQGFEAF
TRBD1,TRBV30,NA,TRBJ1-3,AWSTGVSGNTIY
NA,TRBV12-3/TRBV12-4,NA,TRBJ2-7,ASSPGQGEQY
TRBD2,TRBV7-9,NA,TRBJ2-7,ASSYLAGEGNEQY
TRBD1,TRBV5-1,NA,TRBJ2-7,ASSLKGTGIYEQY